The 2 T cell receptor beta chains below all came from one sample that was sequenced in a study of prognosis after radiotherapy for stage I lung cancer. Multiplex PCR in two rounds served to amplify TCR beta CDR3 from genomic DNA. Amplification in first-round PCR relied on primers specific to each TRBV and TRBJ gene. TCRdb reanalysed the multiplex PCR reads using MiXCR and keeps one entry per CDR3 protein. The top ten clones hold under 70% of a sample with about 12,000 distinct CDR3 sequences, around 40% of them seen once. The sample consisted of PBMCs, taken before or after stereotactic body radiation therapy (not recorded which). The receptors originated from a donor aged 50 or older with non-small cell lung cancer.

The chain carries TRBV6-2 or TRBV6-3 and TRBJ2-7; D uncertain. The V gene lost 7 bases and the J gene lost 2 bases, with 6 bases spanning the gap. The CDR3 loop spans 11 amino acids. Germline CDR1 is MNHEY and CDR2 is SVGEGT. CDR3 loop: CASTGAYEQYF. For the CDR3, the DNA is TGTGCCAGCACAGGAGCCTACGAGCAGTACTTC.

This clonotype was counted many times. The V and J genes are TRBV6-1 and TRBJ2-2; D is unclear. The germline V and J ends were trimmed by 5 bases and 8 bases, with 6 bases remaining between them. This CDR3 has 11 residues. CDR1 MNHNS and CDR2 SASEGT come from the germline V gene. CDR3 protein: CASSTRGELFF. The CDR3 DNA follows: TGTGCCAGCAGTACGCGTGGGGAGCTGTTTTTT.